A single sample gave rise to the 26 T cell receptor beta chains below, sequenced in a study of shared clonotypes between healthy human individuals (TCRdb year 2020). Library preparation employed the immunoSEQ multiplex PCR assay. In TCRdb, the immuneACCESS table is reduced to in-frame sequences with V and J assigned. These tables do not hold every clone; where another copy was compared, an unresolved V gene accounts for under half, and the others remain unexplained. This sample has 2 million to 2.5 million clones in its table, and around 92% of those were observed once. 0.37% of the sample belongs to the ten largest clones. Material for sequencing was naive CD4+ T cells from PBMCs. The cell subset or site label, as the study defines it: CD45RA+ positively selected. The receptors derive from a man aged 18 to 29 in good health. Some clones in this sample may be carry-over from other donors' samples.

This clone was observed a single time. The chain couples TRBV5-6 to TRBJ2-2, with D tentatively TRBD2 (6 bases). There are 14 residues in the CDR3. The V and J ends lost 5 bases and 5 bases respectively, with 13 bases between them. CDR1 is SGHDT, CDR2 YYEEEE, per germline. CDR3 DNA sequence: TGTGCCAGCAGACAAATGGGAGGTACCGGGGAGCTGTTTTTT. It yields the protein CASRQMGGTGELFF.

In its sample, this clone was seen once. The chain combines TRBV7-3 with TRBJ2-1, with 12 bases matching TRBD2. Trimming removed 4 bases from V and 5 bases from J; junction bases left unmatched: 0. Germline lookup yields CDR1 SGHTA and CDR2 FQGTGA. CDR3 length: 14 amino acids. The CDR3 protein is CASSSSGGDNEQFF. CDR3 sequence (DNA): TGTGCCAGCAGCTCTAGCGGGGGGGACAATGAGCAGTTCTTC.

The chain carries TRBV28 and TRBJ1-5; no clear D. The CDR3 is made up of 15 amino acids. Deletions cut 4 bases from V and 7 bases from J, with 17 bases between. Germline CDR1 reads MDHEN; CDR2 reads SYDVKM. The CDR3 region is CASSSQERAWQPQHF. The CDR3 DNA sequence: TGTGCCAGCAGTTCCCAAGAGCGGGCTTGGCAGCCCCAGCATTTT.

CDR3 DNA sequence: TGTGCCGCTGCGGACAGGGGCGGTACTGAAGCTTTCTTT. Translating gives CAAADRGGTEAFF. The chain combines TRBV19 with TRBJ1-1; 9 nucleotides agree with TRBD1. Germline loops: CDR1 LNHDA, CDR2 SQIVND (reference sequence). This CDR3 is 13 amino acids long. With V trimmed by 11 bases and J by 5 bases, 9 bases remained unmatched.

This chain connects TRBV18 to TRBJ2-3; the D gene is possibly TRBD1 (6 bases). This CDR3 contains 15 residues. Trimming took off 3 bases at V and 3 bases at J, with 13 bases between the two ends. CDR1 and CDR2 from the germline V gene are KGHSH and LQKENI. CDR3 residues: CASSPGQGKTDTQYF. Written as DNA, the CDR3 is TGTGCCAGCTCACCGGGACAAGGAAAAACAGATACGCAGTATTTT.

This chain connects TRBV9 to TRBJ2-1; 10 bases match TRBD1. Germline V lookup: CDR1 SGDLS, CDR2 YYNGEE. The CDR3 runs 16 residues. Losses at the gene ends were 3 bases for V and 2 bases for J; bases not matched to a gene: 5. The CDR3 loop reads CASSAMTGGPYNEQFF. The CDR3 region has the DNA TGTGCCAGCAGCGCGATGACAGGGGGCCCCTACAATGAGCAGTTCTTC.

The V and J genes are TRBV7-2 and TRBJ1-2, with 8 bases fitting TRBD1. The CDR3 extends over 14 amino acids. Trimming took 5 bases from V and 3 from J; bases not matched to a gene: 5. Germline lookup yields CDR1 SGHTA and CDR2 FQGNSA. This chain's CDR3 is CASSPGGLYYGYTF. In DNA, the CDR3 is TGTGCCAGCAGCCCAGGGGGCTTGTACTATGGCTACACCTTC.

This clone was seen a handful of times. The chain couples TRBV28 to TRBJ1-1; the D gene is possibly TRBD1 (5 bases). V was clipped by 10 bases and J by 5 bases, with 20 bases between them. The CDR3 consists of 14 residues. Germline-derived CDR1 and CDR2 are MDHEN and SYDVKM. The CDR3 here is CAIPKGAGRTEAFF. For the CDR3, the DNA is TGTGCCATCCCGAAGGGTGCAGGGCGAACTGAAGCTTTCTTT.

The chain links TRBV5-1 to TRBJ2-3; TRBD2 aligns across 12 bases. Per germline, CDR1 SGHRS and CDR2 YFSETQ. This CDR3 spans 16 amino acids. The V gene end was trimmed by 4 bases and the J gene end by 2 bases; junction bases not matched to a gene: 5. CDR3 protein: CASSPGTSGYTDTQYF. CDR3 in DNA: TGCGCCAGCAGCCCCGGGACTAGCGGGTACACAGATACGCAGTATTTT.

This sequence joins TRBV2 and TRBJ2-7, with 7 bases lining up with TRBD1. CDR1 is SNHLY, CDR2 FYNNEI, per germline. V was pared by 6 bases and J by 0 bases, with 5 bases of the junction left unmatched. The CDR3 spans 14 residues. The CDR3: CASRSDRSSYEQYF. CDR3 DNA sequence: TGTGCCAGCAGATCGGACAGGAGCTCCTACGAGCAGTACTTC.

The V call is TRBV18, the J call TRBJ2-7; TRBD2 matches at 10 bases. CDR3 length equals 14 residues. The germline gives CDR1 KGHSH, CDR2 LQKENI. J gave up 4 bases and V 6 bases, and 6 bases lay outside the gene matches. CDR3 region: CASSRTSGEYEQYF. CDR3 sequence (DNA): TGTGCCAGCTCCCGGACTAGCGGCGAGTACGAGCAGTACTTC.

The CDR3 DNA reads TGCGCCAGCAGCTTATGGCAGGGAAACAAAGCTTTCTTT. Translation: CASSLWQGNKAFF. The rearrangement joins TRBV5-1 to TRBJ1-1; a possible D gene is TRBD1 (5 bases). There are 13 residues in the CDR3. Germline lookup yields CDR1 SGHRS and CDR2 YFSETQ. V lost 2 bases and J 9 bases, leaving 14 bases between the germline ends.

The sample holds one count of this clone. The chain links TRBV15 to TRBJ2-1; TRBD2 agrees at 8 bases. The trim removed 1 base at V and 7 bases at J, leaving 9 bases unmatched. This CDR3 region has 16 residues. Looked up from germline, CDR1 is LNHNV and CDR2 is YYDKDF (reference sequence). This CDR3 is CATSRATGTRRNEQFF. The DNA for the CDR3 is TGTGCCACCAGCAGAGCAACCGGGACTAGAAGAAATGAGCAGTTCTTC.

Only one count was recorded for this clone. The rearrangement links TRBV30 to TRBJ2-7; tentatively, D is TRBD2 (6 bases). This CDR3 is 14 amino acids long. V was clipped by 3 bases and J by 2 bases, with 14 bases between them. Germline V gene sequence: CDR1 GTSNPN, CDR2 SVGIG (reference sequence). This CDR3 reads CAWSQDGGTYEQYF. CDR3 nucleotides: TGTGCCTGGAGCCAAGACGGGGGAACCTACGAGCAGTACTTC.

The J gene is TRBJ2-1, the V gene TRBV29-1; 11 bases align to TRBD1. Germline lookup yields CDR1 SQVTM and CDR2 ANQGSEA. V gave up 1 base and J gave up 1 base; unmatched junction bases: 3. There are 16 residues in the CDR3. CDR3 sequence reads: CSVEAGTGGSYNEQFF. In DNA, the CDR3 is TGCAGCGTTGAAGCGGGGACAGGGGGTTCCTACAATGAGCAGTTCTTC.

The rearrangement links TRBV7-2 to TRBJ2-3; D not resolved. The CDR3 extends over 14 amino acids. V was clipped by 3 bases and J by 6 bases, with 13 bases between them. Germline lookup yields CDR1 SGHTA and CDR2 FQGNSA. The CDR3 DNA sequence: TGTGCCAGCAGCTTGAGAGGATTCCCGGATACGCAGTATTTT. Its translation is CASSLRGFPDTQYF. Full variable domain (outside the CDR3, taken from reference TRBV7-2 and TRBJ2-3): GAGVSQSPSNKVTEKGKDVELRCDPISGHTALYWYRQSLGQGLEFLIYFQGNSAPDKSGLPSDRFSAERTGGSVSTLTIQRTQQEDSAVYLCASSLRGFPDTQYFGPGTRLTVL.

V gene TRBV18 combines with J gene TRBJ1-5; D may be TRBD1 (6 bases). The CDR3 totals 18 residues. V was pared by 3 bases and J by 0 bases, with 18 bases between. The germline V gene encodes CDR1 KGHSH and CDR2 LQKENI. CDR3 DNA sequence: TGTGCCAGCTCACCGTATGGACAGCTCGTAAATAGCAATCAGCCCCAGCATTTT. Its protein is CASSPYGQLVNSNQPQHF.

This rearrangement joins TRBV4-2 to TRBJ2-1, with 13 bases lining up with TRBD2. Germline CDR1 LGHNA, CDR2 YNFKEQ. Losses at the gene ends were 1 base for V and 8 bases for J; bases not matched to a gene: 5. The length of the CDR3 is 16 residues. In nucleotides, the CDR3 is TGTGCCAGCAGCCAAGTACTAGCGGGAGGGGGGCATGAGCAGTTCTTC. Protein: CASSQVLAGGGHEQFF.

V and J are TRBV4-1 and TRBJ2-5, with D perhaps TRBD1 or TRBD2 (5 bases each). The germline V gene encodes CDR1 MGHRA and CDR2 YSYEKL. The CDR3 spans 18 residues. V was clipped by 0 bases and J by 5 bases, with 22 bases between them. CDR3 in amino acids: CASSQESQVLLVFETQYF. Written as DNA, the CDR3 is TGCGCCAGCAGCCAAGAATCACAGGTGCTACTAGTCTTCGAGACCCAGTACTTC.

The chain uses TRBV15 and TRBJ1-4; D uncertain. CDR3 length: 14 residues. Per the germline V gene, CDR1 is LNHNV and CDR2 is YYDKDF (reference sequence). Trimming shortened V by 2 bases and J by 10 bases, and 14 bases separated the two germline ends. The CDR3 sequence: CATSRIDKRVKLFF. CDR3 nucleotide sequence: TGTGCCACCAGCAGAATCGACAAGAGGGTAAAACTGTTTTTT.

The chain uses TRBV7-2 and TRBJ1-5, with 11 bases lining up with TRBD1. Looked up from germline, CDR1 is SGHTA and CDR2 is FQGNSA. There are 14 residues in the CDR3. The V segment lost 5 bases and the J segment 10 bases; nucleotides outside the gene matches: 7. CDR3 nucleotide sequence: TGTGCCAGCAGCCCCAGGACAGGGGGCGAACCCCAGCATTTT. Protein sequence: CASSPRTGGEPQHF.

V usage is TRBV28 and J usage is TRBJ1-1; D unresolved. CDR3 length: 12 amino acids. The V gene lost 4 bases and the J gene lost 5 bases, with 8 bases spanning the gap. Germline V gene data show CDR1 as MDHEN and CDR2 as SYDVKM. CDR3 loop: CASSSPRTEAFF. The CDR3 coding sequence is TGTGCCAGCAGTTCCCCGCGGACTGAAGCTTTCTTT.

The chain has TRBV28 and TRBJ1-3; D is unclear. This CDR3 has 18 residues. Trimming stripped 2 bases from V and 4 bases from J, with 21 bases between. Germline V gene sequence: CDR1 MDHEN, CDR2 SYDVKM. DNA for the CDR3: TGTGCCAGCAGTTTAGCTGGCCTCCGAGGGATACCAGGAAACACCATATATTTT. This encodes CASSLAGLRGIPGNTIYF.

The chain uses TRBV7-9 and TRBJ2-1, with a possible D match to TRBD1 (5 bases). Trimming shortened V by 1 base and J by 16 bases, and 20 bases separated the two germline ends. This CDR3 contains 14 residues. Per germline, CDR1 SEHNR and CDR2 FQNEAQ (reference sequence). CDR3 bases: TGTGCCAGCAGCTTAGGGTCACAGGCGACCCCCATATTCTTC. Protein: CASSLGSQATPIFF. Full variable domain (missing parts from reference TRBV7-9 and TRBJ2-1): DTGVSQNPRHKITKRGQNVTFRCDPISEHNRLYWYRQTLGQGPEFLTYFQNEAQLEKSRLLSDRFSAERPKGSFSTLEIQRTEQGDSAMYLCASSLGSQATPIFFGPGTRLTVL.

The chain couples TRBV6-1 to TRBJ2-6; no clear D gene. Trimming stripped 6 bases from V and 2 bases from J, with 11 bases between. The CDR3 is 15 amino acids. CDR1 and CDR2 from the germline V gene are MNHNS and SASEGT. In DNA form, the CDR3 reads TGTGCCAGCAGCTTAGTGCTTCCTGGGGCCAACGTCCTGACTTTC. Protein: CASSLVLPGANVLTF.

This chain uses TRBV11-1 with TRBJ2-3; D unclear. This CDR3 comprises 11 residues. From germline, CDR1 is SGHAT and CDR2 FQDESV (reference sequence). V shed 6 bases and J shed 3 bases, with 4 bases lying between them. CDR3 bases: TGTGCCAGCAGGGATACAGATACGCAGTATTTT. This codes for CASRDTDTQYF.